These 15 T cell receptor beta chains were sequenced from one sample in a study of blood T cell repertoires in COVID-19 (dated by TCRdb to about 2020). Library preparation used the immunoSEQ multiplex PCR assay. The table comes from immuneACCESS by way of TCRdb, which keeps in-frame sequences with V and J called. Part of the clones is missing from these tables; in studies checked, under half for an unresolved V gene and the rest for unknown reasons. A total of roughly 43,000 clones appear in this sample, roughly 87% of them only once. The biggest ten clones account for 15% to 19% of the sample. Sequencing used peripheral blood. All receptors derive from a man aged 65-85 years with active COVID-19.

The chain recombines TRBV3-1 (or the pseudogene TRBV3-2) with TRBJ1-1; D not certain. V was clipped by 0 bases and J by 8 bases, with 7 bases between them. Germline V CDR1 and CDR2: LGHDT, YNNKEL (reference sequence). There are 12 residues in the CDR3. This chain's CDR3 is CASSQENREAFF. CDR3 bases: TGTGCCAGCAGCCAAGAGAACAGAGAAGCTTTCTTT.

This chain connects TRBV3-1 (or the pseudogene TRBV3-2) to TRBJ2-1, with 11 positions matching TRBD2. The V segment lost 1 base and the J segment 10 bases; nucleotides outside the gene matches: 9. This CDR3 has 16 amino acids. Germline assignment: CDR1 LGHDT and CDR2 YNNKEL (reference sequence). DNA of the CDR3: TGTGCCAGCAGCCAAGGGAAGGTAGCGGGGGGGTCAGAGCAGTTCTTC. Its translation: CASSQGKVAGGSEQFF.

In nucleotides, the CDR3 is TGCGCCAGCAGCCACCAGGCCCAGGGGGAGCTGTTTTTT. Translation gives CASSHQAQGELFF. The chain combines TRBV4-3 with TRBJ2-2; D not resolved. Deletions cut 3 bases from V and 8 bases from J, with 10 bases between. The CDR3 has 13 amino acids. Per germline, CDR1 LGHNA and CDR2 YSLEER.

This sequence joins TRBV4-1 and TRBJ2-2; TRBD1 agrees at 12 bases. V dropped 0 bases and J dropped 10; count of bases not matched to a gene: 12. The CDR3 length is 18 residues. Germline-derived CDR1 and CDR2 are MGHRA and YSYEKL. The CDR3: CASSQEGMGTGGNEELFF. The CDR3 DNA sequence: TGCGCCAGCAGCCAAGAGGGAATGGGGACAGGGGGCAATGAGGAGCTGTTTTTT.

The rearrangement links TRBV14 to TRBJ2-3; possible D gene TRBD1, 5 bases. There are 16 residues in the CDR3. Germline V lookup: CDR1 SGHDN, CDR2 FVKESK. The germline V and J ends were trimmed by 1 base and 7 bases, with 18 bases remaining between them. CDR3 in DNA: TGTGCCAGCAGCCAAGCCACAGGTCTTCGGTCATATACGCAGTATTTT. Its protein is CASSQATGLRSYTQYF.

For the CDR3, the DNA is TGTGCCAGCAGCTTTACACAGAGCACAGATACGCAGTATTTT. As protein: CASSFTQSTDTQYF. The chain employs TRBV3-1 (or the pseudogene TRBV3-2) and TRBJ2-3; D remains ambiguous. V was shortened by 5 bases and J by 0 bases, with 9 bases between the two germline ends. The germline V gene has CDR1 LGHDT and CDR2 YNNKEL (reference sequence). The CDR3 has 14 residues.

This chain uses TRBV20-1 with TRBJ1-4; TRBD1 agrees at 9 bases. Trimming took 3 bases from V and 7 from J; bases not matched to a gene: 6. The CDR3 loop spans 14 amino acids. CDR1 and CDR2 from the germline V gene are DFQATT and SNEGSKA (reference sequence). The CDR3 coding sequence is TGCAGTGCTAGTATTGTGACAGGGGGTGAAAAACTGTTTTTT. Its protein product is CSASIVTGGEKLFF.

The rearrangement links TRBV18 to TRBJ1-1, with D hard to call. Germline V lookup: CDR1 KGHSH, CDR2 LQKENI. Trimming stripped 3 bases from V and 2 bases from J, with 16 bases between. CDR3 length: 16 residues. CDR3 sequence: CASSPDIRGGNTEAFF. The CDR3, as DNA: TGTGCCAGCTCACCCGACATCCGGGGAGGAAACACTGAAGCTTTCTTT.

The CDR3 reads CASSKPGNTEAFF. Written as DNA, the CDR3 is TGTGCCAGCAGCAAGCCGGGGAACACTGAAGCTTTCTTT. The chain links TRBV21-1 to TRBJ1-1. TRBV21-1 is a listed pseudogene. This CDR3 is 13 amino acids long.

This chain uses TRBV4-2 with TRBJ2-5, with D hard to call. CDR1 is LGHNA, CDR2 YNFKEQ, per germline. V was trimmed by 1 base and J by 5 bases, leaving 8 bases between them. This CDR3 has 13 amino acids. The CDR3, as DNA: TGTGCCAGCAGCCAAGTACTCGCGGAGACCCAGTACTTC. It is translated as CASSQVLAETQYF.

The CDR3 here is CASSPEGANTIYF. The CDR3 DNA is TGTGCCAGCAGCCCCGAGGGGGCCAACACCATATATTTT. This chain joins TRBV9 and TRBJ1-3; 7 nucleotides line up with TRBD1. After removal of 4 bases from V and 7 bases from J, the junction contained 5 bases not matched to a gene. CDR1 and CDR2 from the germline V gene are SGDLS and YYNGEE. This CDR3 contains 13 residues.

This chain uses TRBV7-2 with TRBJ2-5; a weak D match, TRBD2 (5 bases). The CDR3 spans 14 residues. Trimming pared 0 bases from V and 4 bases from J, leaving 9 bases between. Germline V gene sequence: CDR1 SGHTA, CDR2 FQGNSA. CDR3 coding DNA: TGTGCCAGCAGCTTAGCGGGTGGGAGAGAGACCCAGTACTTC. This sequence encodes CASSLAGGRETQYF.

This rearrangement joins TRBV7-9 to TRBJ1-5; D may be TRBD1 (5 bases). Trimming shortened V by 1 base and J by 10 bases, and 23 bases separated the two germline ends. Per the germline V gene, CDR1 is SEHNR and CDR2 is FQNEAQ (reference sequence). This CDR3 contains 17 residues. The CDR3 is CASSLETGRGRTSPQHF. In DNA, the CDR3 is TGTGCCAGCAGCTTAGAGACCGGGAGGGGCAGGACGAGCCCCCAGCATTTT.

This chain uses TRBV9 with TRBJ1-2; TRBD1 matches at 8 bases. The CDR3 runs 13 residues. Germline assignment: CDR1 SGDLS and CDR2 YYNGEE. After removal of 4 bases from V and 8 bases from J, the junction contained 7 bases not matched to a gene. The CDR3 region has the DNA TGTGCCAGCAGCACGGACAGGGCAGGCGGCTACACCTTC. Encoded protein: CASSTDRAGGYTF.

This chain uses TRBV4-2 with TRBJ2-2, with TRBD2 as a possible D gene (5 bases). V was cut by 0 bases and J by 4 bases, with 12 bases left in between. The CDR3 consists of 16 residues. Germline CDR1 and CDR2: LGHNA and YNFKEQ. CDR3 in amino acids: CASSQDPTRATGELFF. The CDR3 nucleotides read TGTGCCAGCAGCCAAGATCCGACGCGGGCCACCGGGGAGCTGTTTTTT.